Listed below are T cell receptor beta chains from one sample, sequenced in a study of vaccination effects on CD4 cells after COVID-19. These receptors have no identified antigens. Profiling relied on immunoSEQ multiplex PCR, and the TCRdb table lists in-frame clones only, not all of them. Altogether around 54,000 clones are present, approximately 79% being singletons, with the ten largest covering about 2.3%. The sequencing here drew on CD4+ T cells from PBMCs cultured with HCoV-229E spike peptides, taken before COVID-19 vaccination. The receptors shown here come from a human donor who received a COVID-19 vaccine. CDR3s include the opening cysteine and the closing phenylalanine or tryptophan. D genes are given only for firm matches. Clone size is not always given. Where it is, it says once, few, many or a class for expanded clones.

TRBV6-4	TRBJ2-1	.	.	CASSEREDLGQFF	TGTGCCAGCAGTGAACGCGAGGATCTTGGGCAGTTCTTC
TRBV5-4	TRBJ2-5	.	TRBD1	CASSSPGQGQETQYF	TGTGCCAGCAGCTCACCTGGACAGGGCCAAGAGACCCAGTACTTC
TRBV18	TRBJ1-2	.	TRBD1	CASSPSGQGITYGYTF	TGTGCCAGCTCACCATCGGGACAGGGAATTACCTATGGCTACACCTTC
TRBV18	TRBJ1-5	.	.	CASSPERGRRLNQPQHF	TGTGCCAGCTCACCTGAGCGGGGGCGACGATTAAATCAGCCCCAGCATTTT
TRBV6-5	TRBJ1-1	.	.	CASSYYGNTDTEAFF	TGTGCCAGCAGTTACTACGGGAACACTGACACTGAAGCTTTCTTT
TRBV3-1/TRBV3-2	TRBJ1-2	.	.	CASSQAQVAHGYTF	TGTGCCAGCAGCCAAGCACAGGTAGCCCATGGCTACACCTTC
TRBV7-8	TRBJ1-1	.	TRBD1	CASSRGTASTEAFF	TGTGCCAGCAGCCGAGGGACAGCTAGCACTGAAGCTTTCTTT
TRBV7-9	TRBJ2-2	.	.	CASSLQGTGELFF	TGTGCCAGCAGCTTACAGGGGACCGGGGAGCTGTTTTTT
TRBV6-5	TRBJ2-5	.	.	CASRLAGQETQYF	TGTGCCAGCAGACTAGCTGGCCAAGAGACCCAGTACTTC
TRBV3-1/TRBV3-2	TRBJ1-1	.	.	CASSLHRSGAFF	TGTGCCAGCAGCCTCCACCGAAGTGGGGCTTTCTTT
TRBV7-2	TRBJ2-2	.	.	CASSFGGLNTGELFF	TGTGCCAGCAGCTTCGGGGGGCTCAACACCGGGGAGCTGTTTTTT
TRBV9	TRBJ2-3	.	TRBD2	CASSVVGTNSRTDTQYF	TGTGCCAGCAGCGTAGTGGGGACTAACTCCCGCACAGATACGCAGTATTTT
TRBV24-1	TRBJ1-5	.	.	CATSDGVRDQPQHF	TGTGCCACCAGTGACGGGGTTAGGGATCAGCCCCAGCATTTT
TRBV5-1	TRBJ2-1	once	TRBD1	CASSGDGTALTHNEQFF	TGCGCCAGCAGCGGGGACGGGACAGCGCTTACCCACAATGAGCAGTTCTTC
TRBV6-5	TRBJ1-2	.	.	CATTGFALGGYTF	TGTGCCACTACAGGGTTCGCGTTAGGTGGCTACACCTTC
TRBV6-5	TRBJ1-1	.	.	CASRYGGAAEAFF	TGTGCCAGCAGATACGGAGGGGCCGCTGAAGCTTTCTTT
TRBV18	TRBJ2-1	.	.	CASSAALYNEQFF	TGTGCCAGCTCTGCAGCTCTCTACAATGAGCAGTTCTTC
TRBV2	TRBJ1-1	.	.	CASSGDGRNTEAFF	TGTGCCAGCAGTGGGGACGGAAGGAACACTGAAGCTTTCTTT
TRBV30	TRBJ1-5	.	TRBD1	CAWSPTGTGGFQPQHF	TGTGCCTGGAGTCCGACCGGGACAGGGGGCTTTCAGCCCCAGCATTTT
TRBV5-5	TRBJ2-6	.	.	CASSLEGSGANVLTF	TGTGCCAGCAGCTTGGAAGGTTCTGGGGCCAACGTCCTGACTTTC
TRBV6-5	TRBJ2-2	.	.	CASSYRGTNTGELFF	TGTGCCAGCAGTTACAGGGGAACGAACACCGGGGAGCTGTTTTTT
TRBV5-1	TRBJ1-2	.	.	CASSRDGGLGYTF	TGCGCCAGCAGCAGGGACGGGGGTTTGGGCTACACCTTC
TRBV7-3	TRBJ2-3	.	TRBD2	CASSLKPIVVAGGNTDTQYF	TGTGCCAGCAGCTTAAAGCCGATAGTAGTAGCGGGGGGGAACACAGATACGCAGTATTTT
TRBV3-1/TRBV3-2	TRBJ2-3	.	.	CASSQTLFSADTQYF	TGTGCCAGCAGCCAGACATTATTCAGCGCAGATACGCAGTATTTT
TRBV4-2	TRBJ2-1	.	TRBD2	CASRDQRGGLDEQFF	TGTGCCAGCAGGGACCAGCGGGGGGGCCTCGATGAGCAGTTCTTC
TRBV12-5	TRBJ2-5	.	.	CASGLVGKAGTQETQYF	TGTGCTAGTGGTTTGGTAGGGAAAGCGGGGACACAAGAGACCCAGTACTTC
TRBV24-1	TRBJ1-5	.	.	CATSVPTGSGGGNQPQHF	TGTGCCACCAGTGTCCCGACTGGGTCGGGGGGTGGCAATCAGCCCCAGCATTTT
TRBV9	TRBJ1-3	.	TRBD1	CASSVEGQGWNTIYF	TGTGCCAGCAGCGTAGAGGGACAGGGCTGGAACACCATATATTTT
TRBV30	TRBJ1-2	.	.	CAWSLQAPYGYTF	TGTGCCTGGAGCTTGCAAGCCCCCTATGGCTACACCTTC
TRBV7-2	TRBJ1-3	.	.	CASSLLGRISGNTIYF	TGTGCCAGCAGCTTATTGGGCCGAATCTCTGGAAACACCATATATTTT
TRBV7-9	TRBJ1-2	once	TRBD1	CASSLAKDVRGLGYTF	TGTGCCAGCAGCTTAGCGAAGGATGTCAGGGGGCTAGGCTACACCTTC
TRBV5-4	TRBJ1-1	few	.	CASSLEGGTEAFF	TGTGCCAGCAGCTTGGAAGGTGGCACTGAAGCTTTCTTT
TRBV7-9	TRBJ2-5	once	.	CASSQGTPGRETQYF	TGTGCCAGCAGCCAAGGGACCCCGGGGCGCGAGACCCAGTACTTC
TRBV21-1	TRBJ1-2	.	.	CASSPEWGVLSYGYTF	TGTGCCAGCAGCCCCGAATGGGGCGTCTTATCCTATGGCTACACCTTC
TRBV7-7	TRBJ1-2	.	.	CASSIGIGGPYTF	TGTGCCAGCAGCATAGGGATCGGGGGGCCCTACACCTTC
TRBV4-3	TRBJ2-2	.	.	CASSLLQGTGELFF	TGCGCCAGCAGCCTCTTACAGGGTACCGGGGAGCTGTTTTTT
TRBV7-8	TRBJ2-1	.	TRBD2	CASSSSGGYNEQFF	TGTGCCAGCAGCTCCAGCGGGGGCTACAATGAGCAGTTCTTC
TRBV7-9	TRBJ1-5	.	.	CASSLAEGGSDQPQHF	TGTGCCAGCAGCTTAGCGGAAGGGGGGTCAGATCAGCCCCAGCATTTT
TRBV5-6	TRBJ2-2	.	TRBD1	CASSLVGQTNTGELFF	TGTGCCAGCAGCTTGGTGGGACAGACGAACACCGGGGAGCTGTTTTTT
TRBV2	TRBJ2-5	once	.	CASRVGETQYF	TGTGCCAGCAGGGTGGGGGAGACCCAGTACTTC
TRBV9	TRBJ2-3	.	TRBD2	CASSAGTSGGEDTQYF	TGTGCCAGCAGCGCCGGGACTAGCGGGGGGGAAGATACGCAGTATTTT
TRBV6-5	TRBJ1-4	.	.	CASKGGAFEKLFF	TGTGCCAGCAAGGGGGGGGCATTTGAAAAACTGTTTTTT
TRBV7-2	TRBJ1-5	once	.	CASSLRAGADSNQPQHF	TGTGCCAGCAGCTTACGGGCGGGGGCAGATAGCAATCAGCCCCAGCATTTT
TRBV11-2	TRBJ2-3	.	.	CASSKLGYTQYF	TGTGCCAGCAGCAAACTCGGGTATACGCAGTATTTT
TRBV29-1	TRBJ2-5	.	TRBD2	CSGEGTSGGKETQYF	TGCAGCGGGGAAGGGACTAGCGGGGGGAAAGAGACCCAGTACTTC
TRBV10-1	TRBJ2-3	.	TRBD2	CASSASGGSTTQYF	TGCGCCAGCAGTGCTAGCGGGGGATCCACTACGCAGTATTTT
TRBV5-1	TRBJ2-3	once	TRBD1	CASSRQPSGTGGPDTQYF	TGCGCCAGCAGCCGCCAACCATCCGGGACAGGGGGCCCAGATACGCAGTATTTT
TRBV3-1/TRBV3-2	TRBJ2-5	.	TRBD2	CASSFSSGHQETQYF	TGTGCCAGCAGCTTCTCTAGCGGGCACCAAGAGACCCAGTACTTC
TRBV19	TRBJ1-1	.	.	CASSIIVRGGTEAFF	TGTGCCAGTAGTATCATTGTAAGAGGGGGGACTGAAGCTTTCTTT
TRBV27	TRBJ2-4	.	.	CASSGRGNIQYF	TGTGCCAGCAGCGGCCGAGGAAACATTCAGTACTTC